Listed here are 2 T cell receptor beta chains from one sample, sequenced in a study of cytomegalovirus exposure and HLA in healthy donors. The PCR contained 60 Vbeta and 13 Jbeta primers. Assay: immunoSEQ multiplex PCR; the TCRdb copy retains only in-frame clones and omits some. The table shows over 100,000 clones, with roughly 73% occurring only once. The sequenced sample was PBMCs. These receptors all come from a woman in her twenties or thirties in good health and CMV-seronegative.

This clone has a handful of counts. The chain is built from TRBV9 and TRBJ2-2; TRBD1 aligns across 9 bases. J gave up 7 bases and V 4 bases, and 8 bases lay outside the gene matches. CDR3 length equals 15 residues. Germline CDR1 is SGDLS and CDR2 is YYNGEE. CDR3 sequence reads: CASSIPGQGIGELFF. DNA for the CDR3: TGTGCCAGCAGCATTCCGGGACAGGGTATCGGGGAGCTGTTTTTT.

Here the CDR3 reads CASSGVSSVNTEAFF. The CDR3 DNA reads as TGTGCCAGCAGTGGGGTCAGTAGCGTGAACACTGAAGCTTTCTTT. The chain recombines TRBV6-5 with TRBJ1-1; no definite D call. Trimming shortened V by 5 bases and J by 0 bases, and 13 bases separated the two germline ends. There are 15 residues in the CDR3. Germline CDR1 is MNHEY and CDR2 is SVGAGI.